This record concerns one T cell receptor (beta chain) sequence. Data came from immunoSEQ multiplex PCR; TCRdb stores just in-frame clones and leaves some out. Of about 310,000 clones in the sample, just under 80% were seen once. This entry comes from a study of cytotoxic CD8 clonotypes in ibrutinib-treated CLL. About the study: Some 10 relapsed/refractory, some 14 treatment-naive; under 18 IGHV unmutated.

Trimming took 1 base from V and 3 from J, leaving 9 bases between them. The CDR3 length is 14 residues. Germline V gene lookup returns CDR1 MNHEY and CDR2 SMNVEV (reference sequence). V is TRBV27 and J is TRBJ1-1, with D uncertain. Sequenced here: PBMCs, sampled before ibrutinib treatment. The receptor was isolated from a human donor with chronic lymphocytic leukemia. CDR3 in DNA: TGTGCCAGCAGTTTATATCCCTGGGACACTGAAGCTTTCTTT. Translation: CASSLYPWDTEAFF.